The 8 T cell receptor beta chains given below trace back to one sample, sequenced in a study of spatial heterogeneity in lung cancer. Described time point: sample taken at primary tumor resection. TCRs were sequenced from unsorted whole RNA of tumor, nontumor lung or PBMC. TCRdb passed the 5' RACE reads through MiXCR, listing each CDR3 protein once. There are thousands of distinct CDR3 sequences in the sample; 8% to 10% occur only once, and 46% lies in the top ten. The sample consisted of PBMCs, taken at surgery. Receptor source: a male donor with early-stage non-small cell lung cancer.

V is TRBV29-1 and J is TRBJ2-2; 14 positions match TRBD2. Germline V gene sequence: CDR1 SQVTM, CDR2 ANQGSEA. V trimming: 4 bases; J trimming: 8 bases; junction bases outside the gene matches: 9. The CDR3 sequence is 16 residues long. CDR3: CSVAGTSGGEWGELFF. In nucleotides, the CDR3 is TGCAGCGTTGCCGGGACTAGCGGGGGCGAATGGGGGGAGCTGTTTTTT.

This clonotype was detected many times. The V and J genes are TRBV27 and TRBJ2-1; 8 bases line up with TRBD1. The V gene end was trimmed by 6 bases and the J gene end by 2 bases; junction bases not matched to a gene: 6. The CDR3 sequence is 15 residues long. In germline, CDR1 is MNHEY, CDR2 SMNVEV (reference sequence). CDR3 region: CASRPGQGAYNEQFF. The DNA for the CDR3 is TGTGCCAGCAGGCCCGGACAGGGAGCCTACAATGAGCAGTTCTTC.

This clonotype was seen repeatedly, ten times or more. The chain has TRBV24-1 and TRBJ2-3; perhaps TRBD1 as D (6 bases). CDR1 is KGHDR, CDR2 SFDVKD, per germline. The CDR3 extends over 14 amino acids. The V and J ends lost 0 bases and 7 bases respectively, with 10 bases between them. This CDR3 is CATSDLPGHYTQYF. Here the CDR3 DNA reads TGTGCCACCAGTGATTTGCCGGGACACTATACGCAGTATTTT.

By share, this clonotype ranks as large. The chain couples TRBV6-5 to TRBJ2-3; unclear D gene. V lost 2 bases and J 2 bases, leaving 8 bases between the germline ends. The CDR3 extends over 14 amino acids. Per the germline V gene, CDR1 is MNHEY and CDR2 is SVGAGI. CDR3 loop: CASSYDSSTDTQYF. CDR3 nucleotide sequence: TGTGCCAGCAGTTACGACTCCTCCACAGATACGCAGTATTTT.

This clonotype is termed medium-sized (0.01 to 0.1%). This sequence joins TRBV4-1 and TRBJ2-7; a weak D match, TRBD1 (5 bases). V lost 2 bases to trimming and J lost 2 bases, with 13 bases between them. The length of the CDR3 is 15 residues. Germline CDR1 reads MGHRA; CDR2 reads YSYEKL. The CDR3 nucleotides are TGCGCCAGCAGCCAACAAGGGGCCCCACCCTACGAGCAGTACTTC. Amino acid sequence: CASSQQGAPPYEQYF.

The table lists this clonotype with many counts. The J gene is TRBJ2-7, the V gene TRBV6-5; 12 bases agree with TRBD1. CDR3 size: 13 residues. CDR1 MNHEY and CDR2 SVGAGI come from the germline V gene. V trimming: 7 bases; J trimming: 6 bases; junction bases outside the gene matches: 4. The CDR3 nucleotides read TGTGCCAGCACCTCGGGACAGGGGGCCGAGCAGTACTTC. Amino acid sequence: CASTSGQGAEQYF.

At least ten counts were recorded for this clonotype. The chain has TRBV18 and TRBJ1-3; D remains ambiguous. The CDR3 runs 15 residues. CDR1 is KGHSH, CDR2 LQKENI, per germline. V was pared by 5 bases and J by 0 bases, with 11 bases between. CDR3 nucleotide sequence: TGTGCCAGCTCATCGCTACAGAGCTCTGGAAACACCATATATTTT. Its protein product is CASSSLQSSGNTIYF.

The sample holds many counts of this clonotype. The rearrangement joins TRBV28 to TRBJ1-3; the D is unclear. The CDR3 covers 17 residues. V lost 1 base and J lost 0, with 13 bases in between. CDR1 is MDHEN and CDR2 is SYDVKM in the germline V gene. DNA for the CDR3: TGTGCCAGCAGTTTATTCAATCAGGTTTCCTCTGGAAACACCATATATTTT. This translates into CASSLFNQVSSGNTIYF. The complete variable domain, with remaining parts taken from reference TRBV28 and TRBJ1-3, reads DVKVTQSSRYLVKRTGEKVFLECVQDMDHENMFWYRQDPGLGLRLIYFSYDVKMKEKGDIPEGYSVSREKKERFSLILESASTNQTSMYLCASSLFNQVSSGNTIYFGEGSWLTVV.